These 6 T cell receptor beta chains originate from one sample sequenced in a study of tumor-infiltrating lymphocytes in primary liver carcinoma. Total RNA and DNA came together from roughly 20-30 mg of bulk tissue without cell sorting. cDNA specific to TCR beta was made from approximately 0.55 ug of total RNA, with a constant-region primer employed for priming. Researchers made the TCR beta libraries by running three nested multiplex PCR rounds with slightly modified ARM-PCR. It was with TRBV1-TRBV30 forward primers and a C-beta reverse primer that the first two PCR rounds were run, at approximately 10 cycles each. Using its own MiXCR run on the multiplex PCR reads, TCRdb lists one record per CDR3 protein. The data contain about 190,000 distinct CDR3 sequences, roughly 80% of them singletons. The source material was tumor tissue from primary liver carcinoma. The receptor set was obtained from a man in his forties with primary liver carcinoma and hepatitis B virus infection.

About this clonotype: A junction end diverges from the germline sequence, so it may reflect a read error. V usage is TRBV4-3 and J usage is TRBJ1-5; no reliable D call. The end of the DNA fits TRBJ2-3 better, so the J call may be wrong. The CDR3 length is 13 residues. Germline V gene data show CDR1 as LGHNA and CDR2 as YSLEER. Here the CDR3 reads CASSQEVHQPQYF. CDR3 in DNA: TGTGCCAGCAGCCAAGAAGTACATCAGCCCCAGTATTTT.

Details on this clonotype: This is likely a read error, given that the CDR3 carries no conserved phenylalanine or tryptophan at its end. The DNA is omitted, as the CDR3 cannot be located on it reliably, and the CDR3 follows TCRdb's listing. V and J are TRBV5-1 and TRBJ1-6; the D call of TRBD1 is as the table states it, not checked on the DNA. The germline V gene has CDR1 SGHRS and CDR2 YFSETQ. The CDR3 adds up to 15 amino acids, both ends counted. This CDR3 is CASSLGTGGSSPLHI.

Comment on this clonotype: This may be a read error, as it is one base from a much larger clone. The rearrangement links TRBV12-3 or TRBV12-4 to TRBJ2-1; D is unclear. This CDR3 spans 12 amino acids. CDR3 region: CTSRRVYNEQFF. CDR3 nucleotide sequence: TGTACCAGCAGACGGGTGTACAATGAGCAGTTCTTC.

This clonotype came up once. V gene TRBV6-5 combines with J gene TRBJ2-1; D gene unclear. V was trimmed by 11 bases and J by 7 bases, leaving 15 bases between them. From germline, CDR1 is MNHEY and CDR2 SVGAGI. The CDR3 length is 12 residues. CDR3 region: CAYSPQRNEQFF. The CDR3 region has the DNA TGTGCCTACAGTCCCCAGAGGAATGAGCAGTTCTTC.

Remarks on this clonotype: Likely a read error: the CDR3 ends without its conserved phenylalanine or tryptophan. CDR3 in DNA: TGTGCCAGCAGCTTTCTGGGGCAGGGCATGAATGAGCAGTTCCTC. It yields the protein CASSFLGQGMNEQFL. The rearrangement uses TRBV7-2 and TRBJ2-1; TRBD1 is a possible D gene (5 bases). V shed 3 bases and J shed 7 bases, with 16 bases lying between them. The CDR3 has 15 amino acids. CDR1 is SGHTA and CDR2 is FQGNSA in the germline V gene.

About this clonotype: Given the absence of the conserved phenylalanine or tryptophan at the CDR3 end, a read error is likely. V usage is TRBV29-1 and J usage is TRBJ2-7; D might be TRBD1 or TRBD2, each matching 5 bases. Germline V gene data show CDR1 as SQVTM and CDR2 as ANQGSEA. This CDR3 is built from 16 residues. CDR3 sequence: CSAMTSGTSTPYEQYI. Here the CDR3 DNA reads TGCAGCGCCATGACATCTGGGACCAGCACTCCCTATGAGCAGTACATC.